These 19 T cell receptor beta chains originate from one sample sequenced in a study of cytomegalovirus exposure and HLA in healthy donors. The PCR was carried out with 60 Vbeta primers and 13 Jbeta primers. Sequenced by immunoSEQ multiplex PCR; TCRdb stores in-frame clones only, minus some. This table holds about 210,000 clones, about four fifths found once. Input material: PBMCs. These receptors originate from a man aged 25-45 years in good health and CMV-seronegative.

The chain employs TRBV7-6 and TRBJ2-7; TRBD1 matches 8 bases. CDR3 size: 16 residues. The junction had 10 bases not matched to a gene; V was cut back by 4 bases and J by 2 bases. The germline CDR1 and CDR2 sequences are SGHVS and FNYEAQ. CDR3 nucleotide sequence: TGTGCCAGCAGCTCAAGCTGGACAGGGCATGCCTACGAGCAGTACTTC. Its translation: CASSSSWTGHAYEQYF.

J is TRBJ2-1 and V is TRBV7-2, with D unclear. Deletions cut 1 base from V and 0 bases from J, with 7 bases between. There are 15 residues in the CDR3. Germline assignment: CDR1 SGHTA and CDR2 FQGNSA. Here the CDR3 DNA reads TGTGCCAGCAGCTTAGATAGAAGCTCCTACAATGAGCAGTTCTTC. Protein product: CASSLDRSSYNEQFF.

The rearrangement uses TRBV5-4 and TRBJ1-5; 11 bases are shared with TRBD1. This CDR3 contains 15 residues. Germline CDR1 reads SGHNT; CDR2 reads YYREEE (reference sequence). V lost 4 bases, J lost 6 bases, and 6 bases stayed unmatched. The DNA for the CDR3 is TGTGCCAGCAGCCCGGACAGGGGGCACGGTCAGCCCCAGCATTTT. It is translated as CASSPDRGHGQPQHF.

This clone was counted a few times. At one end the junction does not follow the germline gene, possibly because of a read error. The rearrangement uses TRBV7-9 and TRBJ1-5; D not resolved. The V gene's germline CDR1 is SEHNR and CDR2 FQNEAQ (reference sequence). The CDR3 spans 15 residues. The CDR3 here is CSSSFWRGSGQPQHF. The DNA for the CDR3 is TGTTCCAGCAGCTTCTGGCGAGGGTCAGGACAGCCCCAGCATTTT.

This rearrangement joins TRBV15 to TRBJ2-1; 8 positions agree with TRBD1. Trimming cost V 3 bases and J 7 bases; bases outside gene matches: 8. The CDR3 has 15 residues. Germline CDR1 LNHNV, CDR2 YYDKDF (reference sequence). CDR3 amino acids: CATSSRDRFGNEQFF. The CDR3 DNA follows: TGTGCCACCAGCAGCAGGGACAGGTTTGGGAATGAGCAGTTCTTC. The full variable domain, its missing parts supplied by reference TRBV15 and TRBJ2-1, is DAMVIQNPRYQVTQFGKPVTLSCSQTLNHNVMYWYQQKSSQAPKLLFHYYDKDFNNEADTPDNFQSRRPNTSFCFLDIRSPGLGDTAMYLCATSSRDRFGNEQFFGPGTRLTVL.

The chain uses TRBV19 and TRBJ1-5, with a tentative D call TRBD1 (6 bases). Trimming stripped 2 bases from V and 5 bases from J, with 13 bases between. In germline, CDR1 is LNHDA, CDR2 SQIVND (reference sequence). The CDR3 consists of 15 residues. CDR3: CASSITWGLDQPQHF. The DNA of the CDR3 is TGTGCCAGTAGTATAACGTGGGGGCTAGATCAGCCCCAGCATTTT.

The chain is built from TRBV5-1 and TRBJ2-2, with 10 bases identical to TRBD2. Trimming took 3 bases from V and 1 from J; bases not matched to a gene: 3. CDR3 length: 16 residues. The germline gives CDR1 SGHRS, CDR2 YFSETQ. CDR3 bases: TGCGCCAGCAGCTCGCGACTAGCGGGGAACACCGGGGAGCTGTTTTTT. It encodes CASSSRLAGNTGELFF.

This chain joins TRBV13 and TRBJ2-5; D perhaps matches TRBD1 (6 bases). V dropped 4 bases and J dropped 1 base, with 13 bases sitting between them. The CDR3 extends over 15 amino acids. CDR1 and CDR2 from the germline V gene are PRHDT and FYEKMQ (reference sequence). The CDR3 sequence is CASSSIQGVQETQYF. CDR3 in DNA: TGTGCCAGCAGCTCGATACAGGGAGTCCAAGAGACCCAGTACTTC.

The DNA for the CDR3 is TGCAGCGTTGGTGGGACAGGTGGCCCAAATGAGCAGTTCTTC. This translates into CSVGGTGGPNEQFF. V usage is TRBV29-1 and J usage is TRBJ2-1; 8 positions match TRBD1. Germline CDR1 reads SQVTM; CDR2 reads ANQGSEA. The ends lost 4 bases at V and 7 bases at J; junction bases unmatched: 9. The CDR3 runs to 14 residues.

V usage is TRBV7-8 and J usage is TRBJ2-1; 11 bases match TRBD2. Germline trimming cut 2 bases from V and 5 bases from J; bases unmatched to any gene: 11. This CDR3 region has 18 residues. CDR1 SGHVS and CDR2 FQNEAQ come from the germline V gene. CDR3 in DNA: TGTGCCAGCAGCTTAAGGCTAGCGGGGGGATACCGGGACAATGAGCAGTTCTTC. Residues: CASSLRLAGGYRDNEQFF.

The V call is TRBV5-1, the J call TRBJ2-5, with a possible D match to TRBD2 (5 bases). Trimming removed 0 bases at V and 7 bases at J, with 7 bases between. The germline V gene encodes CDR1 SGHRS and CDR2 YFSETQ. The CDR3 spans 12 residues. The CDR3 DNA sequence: TGCGCCAGCAGCTTGGCGGCGGGGACCCAGTACTTC. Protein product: CASSLAAGTQYF.

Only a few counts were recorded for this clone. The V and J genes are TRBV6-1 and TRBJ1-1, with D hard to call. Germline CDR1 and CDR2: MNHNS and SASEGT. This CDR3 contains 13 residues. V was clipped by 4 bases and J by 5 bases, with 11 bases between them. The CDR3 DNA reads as TGTGCCAGCAGTGGGGCCCGACGGACTGAAGCTTTCTTT. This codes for CASSGARRTEAFF.

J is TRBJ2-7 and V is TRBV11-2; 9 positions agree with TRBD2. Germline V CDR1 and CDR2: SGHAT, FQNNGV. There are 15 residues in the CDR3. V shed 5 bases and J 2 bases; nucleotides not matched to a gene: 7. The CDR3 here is CASSGPGTSPYEQYF. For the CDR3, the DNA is TGTGCCAGCAGCGGACCCGGGACTAGCCCCTACGAGCAGTACTTC.

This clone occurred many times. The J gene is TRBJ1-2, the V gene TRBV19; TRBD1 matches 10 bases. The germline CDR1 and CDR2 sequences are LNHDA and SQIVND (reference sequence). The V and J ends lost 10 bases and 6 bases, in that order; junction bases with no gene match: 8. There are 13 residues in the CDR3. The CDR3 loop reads CAIDPGQGHGYTF. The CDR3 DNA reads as TGTGCCATCGATCCGGGACAGGGGCATGGCTACACCTTC.

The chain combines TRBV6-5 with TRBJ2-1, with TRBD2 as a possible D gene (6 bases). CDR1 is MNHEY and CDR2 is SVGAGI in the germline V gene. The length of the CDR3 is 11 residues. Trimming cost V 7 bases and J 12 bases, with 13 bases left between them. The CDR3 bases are TGTGCCAGCACTTCGCTCGGGGGGCAGTTCTTC. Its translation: CASTSLGGQFF.

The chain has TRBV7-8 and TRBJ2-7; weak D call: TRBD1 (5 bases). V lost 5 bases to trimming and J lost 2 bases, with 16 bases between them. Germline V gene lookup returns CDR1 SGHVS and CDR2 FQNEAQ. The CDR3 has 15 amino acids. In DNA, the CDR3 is TGTGCCAGCAGCCCAGGGATAAGCAATCCCTACGAGCAGTACTTC. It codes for CASSPGISNPYEQYF.

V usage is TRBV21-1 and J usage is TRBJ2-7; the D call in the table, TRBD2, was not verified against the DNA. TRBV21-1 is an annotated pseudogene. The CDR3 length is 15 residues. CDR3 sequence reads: CASSRLAATLCEQYF. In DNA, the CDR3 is TGTGCCAGCAGCAGACTAGCGGCTACCCTCTGCGAGCAGTACTTC.

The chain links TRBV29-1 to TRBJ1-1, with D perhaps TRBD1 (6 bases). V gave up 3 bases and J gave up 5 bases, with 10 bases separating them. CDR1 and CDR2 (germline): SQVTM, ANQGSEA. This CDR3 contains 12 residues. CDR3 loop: CSVEFRGTEAFF. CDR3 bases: TGCAGCGTTGAGTTTAGGGGGACTGAAGCTTTCTTT.

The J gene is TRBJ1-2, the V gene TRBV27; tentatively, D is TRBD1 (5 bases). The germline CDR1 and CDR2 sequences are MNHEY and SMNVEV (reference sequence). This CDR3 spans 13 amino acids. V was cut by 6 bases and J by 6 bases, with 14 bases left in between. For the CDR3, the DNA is TGTGCCAGCAGGCATCTTCAGGGAAATGGCTACACCTTC. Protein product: CASRHLQGNGYTF.